These 6 T cell receptor beta chains came from one sample sequenced in a study of T-cell reconstitution after alpha-beta-depleted transplantation in children. Library preparation (for TCRbeta) was performed with unique molecular identifiers. TCRdb called the PCR reads again in MiXCR, with one record for every CDR3 protein. The table has fewer than 35,000 distinct CDR3 sequences, over 15% seen once. Specimen: PBMCs, mostly from graft donor cells, collected 60 days after TCRalphabeta/CD19-depleted stem cell transplant. The receptors were gathered from a male patient under 10 years old who had a stem cell transplant for acute lymphoblastic leukemia, so the T cells may come from the graft donor.

This clonotype was seen a handful of times. V usage is TRBV25-1 and J usage is TRBJ1-4; D is unresolved. Trimming took 0 bases from V and 4 from J, leaving 12 bases between them. Germline CDR1 reads MGHDK; CDR2 reads SYGVNS. The CDR3 has 16 residues. CDR3 protein: CASSEYKGAGNEKLFF. The CDR3 bases are TGTGCCAGCAGTGAATATAAGGGCGCCGGTAATGAAAAACTGTTTTTT.

The chain recombines TRBV4-3 with TRBJ2-2, with 8 positions matching TRBD1. The CDR3 covers 19 residues. J lost 4 bases, V lost 5 bases, and 18 bases had no gene match. In germline, CDR1 is LGHNA, CDR2 YSLEER. The CDR3 spells CASSAGQGRLARGTGELFF. DNA for the CDR3: TGCGCCAGCAGCGCAGGACAGGGTAGACTTGCACGTGGCACCGGGGAGCTGTTTTTT.

This clonotype was seen repeatedly, ten times or more. This chain links TRBV28 with TRBJ2-7; D is unresolved. The CDR3 covers 13 residues. The germline V gene has CDR1 MDHEN and CDR2 SYDVKM. Trimming took 4 bases from V and 2 from J, leaving 9 bases between them. CDR3 residues: CASSWATTYEQYF. The CDR3 DNA follows: TGTGCCAGCAGTTGGGCAACAACCTACGAGCAGTACTTC.

The V call is TRBV5-1, the J call TRBJ2-3; TRBD1 matches at 7 bases. Germline-derived CDR1 and CDR2 are SGHRS and YFSETQ. This CDR3 has 16 residues. V trimming: 2 bases; J trimming: 1 base; junction bases outside the gene matches: 7. CDR3 amino acids: CASSLYRDSGTDTQYF. Here the CDR3 DNA reads TGCGCCAGCAGCTTATACCGGGACAGCGGCACAGATACGCAGTATTTT.

This clonotype occurred many times. This sequence joins TRBV6-1 and TRBJ2-2, with 13 bases lining up with TRBD2. J gave up 5 bases and V 4 bases, and 1 base lay outside the gene matches. The CDR3 sequence is 15 residues long. Germline V lookup: CDR1 MNHNS, CDR2 SASEGT. DNA for the CDR3: TGTGCCAGCAGTGGACTAGCGGGAGGAACCGGGGAGCTGTTTTTT. Translation gives CASSGLAGGTGELFF.

The chain joins TRBV3-1 to TRBJ1-3; no clear D gene. Trimming cost V 2 bases and J 8 bases, with 19 bases left between them. Germline lookup yields CDR1 LGHDT and CDR2 YNNKEL (reference sequence). The CDR3 is 16 amino acids. Here the CDR3 reads CASSQRTVSGVDTIYF. The CDR3 DNA reads TGTGCCAGCAGCCAACGGACGGTATCTGGTGTTGACACCATATATTTT.